These T cell receptor beta chains were read from a single sample in a study of identical twins. TCRdb re-derived calls from the 5' RACE reads in MiXCR, one entry per CDR3 protein. The repertoire holds a few hundred thousand distinct CDR3 sequences, with approximately 15% as singletons. This same sample was also taken into another study, of yellow fever vaccine responses in identical twins.

The sequencing input was CD4+ T cells sorted from blood. These receptors were collected from a woman aged 18-29 years in good health. Both conserved end residues are part of each CDR3. A D gene is named only where the DNA matches it firmly. The size of a clone is reported for some rows only, either as once, few or many, or as a class for expanded clones.

size	D	J	V	CDR3	DNA
-	-	TRBJ1-5	TRBV10-3	CAIRQGLDQPQHF	TGTGCCATCAGACAGGGATTGGATCAGCCCCAGCATTTT
-	-	TRBJ1-5	TRBV24-1	CATSDALKGQPQHF	TGTGCCACCAGTGATGCCCTCAAGGGGCAGCCCCAGCATTTT
many	-	TRBJ2-1	TRBV12-3/TRBV12-4	CASTRSSRNEQFF	TGTGCCAGCACCAGAAGCTCGCGAAATGAGCAGTTCTTC
few	-	TRBJ1-5	TRBV28	CASSSSDKRINQPQHF	TGTGCCAGCAGTTCCTCGGACAAGCGTATCAATCAGCCCCAGCATTTT
-	-	TRBJ2-1	TRBV3-1	CATTPYGGPRDEQFF	TGTGCCACCACCCCCTACGGAGGGCCGCGGGATGAGCAGTTCTTC
-	TRBD1	TRBJ2-6	TRBV2	CASSQIRDRHSGANVLTF	TGTGCCAGCAGCCAAATCCGGGACAGGCACTCTGGGGCCAACGTCCTGACTTTC
few	-	TRBJ2-7	TRBV11-2	CASTSTRQNPYEQYF	TGTGCCAGCACCTCTACCAGACAGAATCCCTACGAGCAGTACTTC
-	TRBD2	TRBJ2-7	TRBV20-1	CSARDHGTSGREQYF	TGCAGTGCTAGAGATCATGGGACTAGCGGGCGCGAGCAGTACTTC
few	-	TRBJ2-3	TRBV4-1	CASSQAWSPSTDTQYF	TGCGCCAGCAGCCAGGCATGGAGCCCCAGCACAGATACGCAGTATTTT
-	-	TRBJ2-2	TRBV10-3	CATTGAPNTGELFF	TGTGCCACCACGGGGGCCCCGAACACCGGGGAGCTGTTTTTT
many	-	TRBJ2-3	TRBV7-2	CASSSSDTQYF	TGTGCCAGCAGTTCATCGGATACGCAGTATTTT
few	TRBD1	TRBJ2-5	TRBV4-2	CASSLRGTGEETQYF	TGTGCCAGCAGCCTGAGAGGGACAGGGGAAGAGACCCAGTACTTC
many	-	TRBJ2-7	TRBV4-2	CASSQELRVSSYEQYF	TGTGCCAGCAGCCAAGAGCTCAGGGTCAGCTCCTACGAGCAGTACTTC
few	-	TRBJ1-1	TRBV7-8	CASSLARGDTEAFF	TGTGCCAGCAGCTTAGCTCGAGGGGACACTGAAGCTTTCTTT
many	-	TRBJ2-1	TRBV20-1	CSAQEYNEQFF	TGCAGTGCCCAAGAGTACAATGAGCAGTTCTTC
many	-	TRBJ2-5	TRBV28	CASSLEGGATQGETQYF	TGTGCCAGCAGTTTAGAAGGGGGAGCCACGCAGGGAGAGACCCAGTACTTC
-	-	TRBJ2-7	TRBV6-5	CATRASSYEQYF	TGTGCCACCAGGGCCAGCTCCTACGAGCAGTACTTC
many	-	TRBJ2-5	TRBV4-3	CASSIGTGMETQYF	TGCGCCAGCTCCATCGGAACAGGGATGGAGACCCAGTACTTC
many	TRBD1	TRBJ1-6	TRBV7-2	CASSRDRDRGWASPLHF	TGTGCCAGCAGCCGAGACCGGGACAGGGGATGGGCTTCACCCCTCCACTTT
few	-	TRBJ2-2	TRBV29-1	CSVGTVRGGELFF	TGCAGCGTTGGAACGGTTCGGGGCGGGGAGCTGTTTTTT
-	TRBD1	TRBJ2-7	TRBV4-2	CASSSGTGGHSYEQYF	TGTGCCAGCAGCTCTGGGACAGGGGGCCATTCCTACGAGCAGTACTTC
-	TRBD2	TRBJ2-2	TRBV9	CASSPTSGGLTGELFF	TGTGCCAGCAGCCCGACTAGCGGGGGTCTCACCGGGGAGCTGTTTTTT
-	-	TRBJ1-1	TRBV11-2	CASSFRDNLAEAFF	TGTGCCAGCAGCTTTCGGGACAATTTGGCTGAAGCTTTCTTT
many	TRBD2	TRBJ2-1	TRBV4-2	CASSQGTRSYNEQFF	TGTGCCAGCAGCCAAGGGACTAGATCCTACAATGAGCAGTTCTTC
few	-	TRBJ2-3	TRBV6-2/TRBV6-3	CASSRSSSSGTDTQYF	TGTGCCAGCAGCCGATCCAGTTCGTCGGGGACAGATACGCAGTATTTT
few	-	TRBJ2-7	TRBV3-1	CASSPMGFYEQYF	TGTGCCAGCAGCCCCATGGGGTTCTACGAGCAGTACTTC
-	-	TRBJ2-5	TRBV7-9	CASSSLAYQETQYF	TGTGCCAGCAGCTCGTTAGCGTACCAAGAGACCCAGTACTTC
few	-	TRBJ2-2	TRBV24-1	CATSDPGFPERTGELFF	TGTGCCACCAGTGATCCAGGATTCCCAGAGCGAACCGGGGAGCTGTTTTTT
few	-	TRBJ1-2	TRBV6-6	CASRVYTNYGYTF	TGTGCCAGCAGGGTGTATACTAACTATGGCTACACCTTC
few	TRBD2	TRBJ2-3	TRBV6-5	CASSSALAGPDTQYF	TGTGCCAGCAGTTCCGCGCTAGCGGGACCAGATACGCAGTATTTT
-	-	TRBJ2-2	TRBV2	CASSPFRMGGGGTGELFF	TGTGCCAGCAGTCCCTTTCGGATGGGCGGAGGGGGCACCGGGGAGCTGTTTTTT
-	-	TRBJ2-1	TRBV7-9	CASRETGTRSYNEQFF	TGTGCCAGCAGAGAAACCGGGACTCGCTCCTACAATGAGCAGTTCTTC
few	-	TRBJ2-3	TRBV7-3	CASSLGGRSTDTQYF	TGTGCCAGCAGCTTAGGCGGGCGGAGCACAGATACGCAGTATTTT
few	TRBD1	TRBJ2-1	TRBV10-3	CAISGTGGGDNEQFF	TGTGCCATCAGTGGGACAGGGGGTGGGGACAATGAGCAGTTCTTC
-	TRBD2	TRBJ2-5	TRBV14	CASSRGGAHGETQYF	TGTGCCAGCAGCCGCGGGGGGGCTCACGGAGAGACCCAGTACTTC
-	-	TRBJ2-1	TRBV5-1	CASSIRTPWAGHEQFF	TGCGCCAGCAGCATACGGACCCCCTGGGCGGGGCATGAGCAGTTCTTC
-	-	TRBJ2-3	TRBV6-5	CASSYRTSIDTQYF	TGTGCCAGCAGTTACAGGACCAGCATCGATACGCAGTATTTT
few	-	TRBJ2-7	TRBV6-5	CASSYSGGTLSYEQYF	TGTGCCAGCAGTTACTCTGGCGGGACACTATCCTACGAGCAGTACTTC
-	TRBD2	TRBJ2-1	TRBV7-9	CASSFRLASNEQFF	TGTGCCAGCAGCTTCCGACTAGCCAGCAATGAGCAGTTCTTC
few	TRBD1	TRBJ2-7	TRBV4-3	CAPGGRRSSYEQYF	TGCGCCCCAGGGGGCAGGAGAAGCTCCTACGAGCAGTACTTC
few	-	TRBJ2-3	TRBV10-3	CAVKGGPGDTQYF	TGTGCCGTCAAGGGTGGGCCCGGAGATACGCAGTATTTT
-	TRBD1	TRBJ2-3	TRBV6-4	CASSEQPTGASTDTQYF	TGTGCCAGCAGTGAACAACCGACAGGGGCGAGCACAGATACGCAGTATTTT
few	TRBD1	TRBJ2-7	TRBV3-1	CASSRGQGKRYEQYF	TGTGCCAGCAGCCGCGGACAGGGTAAGCGCTACGAGCAGTACTTC
few	-	TRBJ2-1	TRBV5-1	CASSVGGIIGRPNNEQFF	TGCGCCAGCAGCGTCGGGGGAATAATCGGTCGACCCAACAATGAGCAGTTCTTC
few	-	TRBJ1-5	TRBV2	CASSTLRESQPQHF	TGTGCCAGCAGTACCCTCAGGGAGAGTCAGCCCCAGCATTTT
-	-	TRBJ2-1	TRBV6-2/TRBV6-3	CASRSSRGLSSYNEQFF	TGTGCCAGCAGGTCTAGTCGCGGGTTGAGCTCCTACAATGAGCAGTTCTTC
-	-	TRBJ2-1	TRBV12-3/TRBV12-4	CASSLVGSNLRIF	TGTGCCAGCAGTTTAGTTGGCAGCAATTTGAGGATCTTC
many	-	TRBJ2-7	TRBV20-1	CSAAGFYRYEQYF	TGCAGTGCAGCAGGGTTTTACCGTTACGAGCAGTACTTC
-	-	TRBJ2-7	TRBV3-1	CASSHYTRTGSVYF	TGTGCCAGCAGCCACTACACGAGAACAGGGTCGGTATACTTC